Included here is one T cell receptor (beta chain) sequence, with context. The CDR3 loop spans 15 amino acids. Trimming left V 3 bases short and J 5 bases short, with 15 bases between. The V gene's germline CDR1 is MGHRA and CDR2 YSYEKL. The data were produced by immunoSEQ multiplex PCR, yet TCRdb's version contains in-frame clones alone and is incomplete. The sample records over 450,000 clones, roughly 74% being singletons. This entry comes from a study of shared T cell receptors in the human thymus. Separately, the same data were catalogued under a study of human thymus T cells. Turning to that study: Donors consisted of healthy Finnish infants (having corrective surgery for congenital heart defects). Resections from corrective heart surgery provided thymus tissue. Apparent bias marked the V and J gene usage of thymic and blood repertoires. Related reports documented highly overlapping thymic repertoires among unrelated individuals.

The material sequenced was thymocytes. V gene TRBV4-1 combines with J gene TRBJ2-3, with D hard to call. The TCR originated in a boy in the first two years of life with a congenital heart defect. The CDR3 nucleotides read TGCGCCAGCAGCCAGAGGTCGAGGCTCGGAGATACGCAGTATTTT. This translates into CASSQRSRLGDTQYF.